This TCR beta chain was sequenced during a study of cytomegalovirus exposure and HLA in healthy donors. Whole-study findings and limits: Some segments of the V type, notably TRBV6-2 and TRBV6-3, were excluded as indistinguishable. The dataset shows that most TCR sequences were rare, while some public TCRs occurred in many donors.

The PCR had 60 Vbeta and 13 Jbeta primers. The repertoire was sequenced with immunoSEQ multiplex PCR; TCRdb's copy has only in-frame clones and lacks some. The sample includes around 130,000 clones, around 78% seen only once; the top ten take around 1.5%. The germline CDR1 and CDR2 sequences are MNHEY and SMNVEV (reference sequence). The CDR3 is made up of 13 amino acids. The junction had 8 bases not matched to a gene; V was cut back by 8 bases and J by 8 bases. Notes on this clone: Its antigen is unidentified.

The sequenced sample was PBMCs. The sequence was obtained from a young woman in good health and CMV-seronegative. The chain couples TRBV27 to TRBJ2-1, with 8 bases aligning to TRBD1. The CDR3 coding sequence is TGTGCCAGCTCTCTACAGGGGGAGGATGAGCAGTTCTTC. This codes for CASSLQGEDEQFF.